The 21 T cell receptor beta chains below were found in one sample sequenced in a study of OX40 agonist ivuxolimab in advanced cancers. The method was immunoSEQ multiplex PCR; TCRdb's version includes in-frame clones alone and lacks a portion of them. The sample has 18,000 or so clones, more than 75% seen once. The sample consisted of CD4+ or CD8+ T cells sorted from blood, taken in a trial of the OX40 agonist ivuxolimab. All receptors derive from an adult with an advanced solid tumor such as melanoma, head and neck, liver or kidney cancer.

The genes are TRBV7-8 and TRBJ2-7; 7 nucleotides match TRBD2. This CDR3 is built from 15 residues. Trimming at V came to 3 bases and at J to 0 bases, leaving 5 bases not matched to a gene. Germline V gene lookup returns CDR1 SGHVS and CDR2 FQNEAQ. The CDR3 region is CASSLEAGSSYEQYF. Written as DNA, the CDR3 is TGTGCCAGCAGCTTGGAAGCGGGGAGCTCCTACGAGCAGTACTTC.

This rearrangement joins TRBV18 to TRBJ1-2, with D possibly matching TRBD1 (5 bases). The CDR3 spans 14 residues. CDR1 and CDR2 (germline): KGHSH, LQKENI. Trimming left V 3 bases short and J 8 bases short, with 16 bases between. CDR3 sequence reads: CASSPGQGARGYTF. For the CDR3, the DNA is TGTGCCAGCTCACCTGGGCAAGGGGCGCGGGGCTACACCTTC.

V usage is TRBV5-8 and J usage is TRBJ1-5; TRBD1 matches at 8 bases. Germline V gene sequence: CDR1 SGHTS, CDR2 YDEGEE. The CDR3 spans 18 residues. V lost 1 base to trimming and J lost 6 bases; unmatched junction nucleotides: 15. Written as DNA, the CDR3 is TGTGCCAGCAGCTTGCAGACAGGGGATTTTTGGTTTGGTCAGCCCCAGCATTTT. Its protein is CASSLQTGDFWFGQPQHF.

The chain joins TRBV11-2 to TRBJ1-6; D is ambiguous. V lost 5 bases, J lost 9 bases, and 14 bases lay in between. The CDR3 is 14 residues long. Germline assignment: CDR1 SGHAT and CDR2 FQNNGV. The chain's CDR3 is CASSGSQWGSPLHF. The CDR3 bases are TGTGCCAGCAGCGGGTCACAGTGGGGTTCACCCCTCCACTTT.

This chain joins TRBV5-6 and TRBJ2-7, with D perhaps TRBD2 (5 bases). The V gene lost 0 bases and the J gene lost 0 bases, with 16 bases spanning the gap. CDR1 is SGHDT and CDR2 is YYEEEE in the germline V gene. The CDR3 length is 17 residues. The CDR3: CASSLAGNGLSSYEQYF. The CDR3 nucleotides read TGTGCCAGCAGCTTGGCCGGGAACGGGCTAAGCTCCTACGAGCAGTACTTC.

As regards this clone: At one end, the junction sequence differs from germline, possibly due to a read error. The rearrangement links TRBV4-3 to TRBJ2-1, with D uncertain. Germline V lookup: CDR1 LGHNA, CDR2 YSLEER. The length of the CDR3 is 13 residues. CDR3 nucleotide sequence: TGCGCCAGCAGCCAAGCCAACTACGATGAGCAGTTCTTC. Residues: CASSQANYDEQFF.

This clone was found a few times. The chain recombines TRBV30 with TRBJ1-1, with D perhaps matching TRBD1 (6 bases). Trimming cost V 5 bases and J 4 bases, with 11 bases left between them. The CDR3 contains 12 residues. Germline V gives CDR1 GTSNPN, CDR2 SVGIG (reference sequence). The CDR3 nucleotides are TGTGCCTGGGCAACAGGGTCCACTGAAGCTTTCTTT. The encoded protein is CAWATGSTEAFF.

This clone was counted a single time. The CDR3 DNA reads as TGTGCCAGCAGCGTCGGGGACAGGGGATACAATGAGCAGTTCTTC. Translating gives CASSVGDRGYNEQFF. The V call is TRBV9, the J call TRBJ2-1; 10 bases are shared with TRBD1. Trimming removed 2 bases from V and 4 bases from J; junction bases left unmatched: 3. Germline lookup yields CDR1 SGDLS and CDR2 YYNGEE. The CDR3 extends over 15 amino acids. The entire variable domain, with the rest obtained from reference TRBV9 and TRBJ2-1, is as follows: DSGVTQTPKHLITATGQRVTLRCSPRSGDLSVYWYQQSLDQGLQFLIQYYNGEERAKGNILERFSAQQFPDLHSELNLSSLELGDSALYFCASSVGDRGYNEQFFGPGTRLTVL.

This clone was picked up a small number of times. V gene TRBV27 combines with J gene TRBJ1-5, with D unclear. Looked up from germline, CDR1 is MNHEY and CDR2 is SMNVEV (reference sequence). Trimming took 3 bases from V and 1 from J, leaving 7 bases between them. CDR3 length equals 14 residues. This CDR3 reads CASSLSPSNQPQHF. CDR3 DNA sequence: TGTGCCAGCAGTTTGAGCCCGAGCAATCAGCCCCAGCATTTT.

The chain carries TRBV11-2 and TRBJ1-1; 9 bases fit TRBD1. J was trimmed by 10 bases and V by 0 bases; bases with no gene match: 3. The germline V gene encodes CDR1 SGHAT and CDR2 FQNNGV. This CDR3 has 13 residues. CDR3 loop: CASSLDPTGGAFF. CDR3 bases: TGTGCCAGCAGCTTAGATCCGACAGGGGGAGCTTTCTTT.

The rearrangement links TRBV5-4 to TRBJ1-1; 8 nucleotides align to TRBD1. CDR1 is SGHNT, CDR2 YYREEE, per germline (reference sequence). The trim removed 0 bases at V and 5 bases at J, leaving 9 bases unmatched. There are 16 residues in the CDR3. CDR3 nucleotides: TGTGCCAGCAGCTTGGCCCTCGACAGGGGTGGAACTGAAGCTTTCTTT. It yields the protein CASSLALDRGGTEAFF.

The V call is TRBV4-3, the J call TRBJ1-3; D ambiguous. There are 16 residues in the CDR3. Germline assignment: CDR1 LGHNA and CDR2 YSLEER. Between the trimmed V and J ends, which lost 0 bases and 0 bases, there was a span of 9 bases. This CDR3 reads CASSQDAGSSGNTIYF. The CDR3 bases are TGCGCCAGCAGCCAAGATGCCGGAAGCTCTGGAAACACCATATATTTT.

The CDR3 nucleotides read TGTGCCAGCAGCCCGCGTCCTAGCGGGAGGGCCTACGAGCAGTACTTC. It is translated as CASSPRPSGRAYEQYF. The chain joins TRBV11-2 to TRBJ2-7; 12 bases match TRBD2. Germline V gene sequence: CDR1 SGHAT, CDR2 FQNNGV. Germline trimming cut 5 bases from V and 2 bases from J; bases unmatched to any gene: 7. CDR3 length equals 16 residues.

This chain links TRBV28 with TRBJ2-7; 9 nucleotides agree with TRBD2. The trim removed 1 base at V and 4 bases at J, leaving 14 bases unmatched. Germline V gene lookup returns CDR1 MDHEN and CDR2 SYDVKM. This CDR3 spans 18 amino acids. This chain's CDR3 is CASSLSLGVAGDQYEQYF. The CDR3 DNA sequence: TGTGCCAGCAGTTTATCTCTTGGGGTAGCGGGAGATCAGTACGAGCAGTACTTC.

The CDR3 nucleotides read TGTGCCAGCAGCTTGGGGACAGGGGGTCTTGGAAACACCATATATTTT. Its protein product is CASSLGTGGLGNTIYF. The chain is built from TRBV5-6 and TRBJ1-3, with 10 bases fitting TRBD1. Germline V gives CDR1 SGHDT, CDR2 YYEEEE. The ends lost 0 bases at V and 3 bases at J; junction bases unmatched: 3. The CDR3 sequence is 16 residues long.

The chain recombines TRBV4-2 with TRBJ1-2, with D hard to call. Germline V lookup: CDR1 LGHNA, CDR2 YNFKEQ. This CDR3 is 17 amino acids long. The V end lost 0 bases, the J end lost 4 bases, and 18 bases lay between the germline ends. The CDR3 reads CASSQESWNTDRYGYTF. The CDR3 DNA reads as TGTGCCAGCAGCCAAGAAAGTTGGAACACGGACCGCTATGGCTACACCTTC.

The chain couples TRBV10-3 to TRBJ1-5; D may be TRBD1 (5 bases). This CDR3 comprises 15 residues. Germline assignment: CDR1 ENHRY and CDR2 SYGVKD. V was trimmed by 10 bases and J by 4 bases, leaving 20 bases between them. CDR3 sequence: CATSPEGSGNQPQHF. Here the CDR3 DNA reads TGTGCCACCTCTCCTGAGGGGTCGGGGAATCAGCCCCAGCATTTT.

The V gene is TRBV28, the J gene TRBJ1-1, with TRBD1 identical over 8 bases. The length of the CDR3 is 17 residues. Trimming at V came to 4 bases and at J to 4 bases, leaving 14 bases not matched to a gene. Germline V gene lookup returns CDR1 MDHEN and CDR2 SYDVKM. The CDR3 here is CASSWVAGGAGFTEAFF. The DNA for the CDR3 is TGTGCCAGCAGTTGGGTCGCAGGGGGCGCGGGTTTCACTGAAGCTTTCTTT.

In DNA form, the CDR3 reads TGTGCCAGCAGATTTACAGGTTCCTACGAGCAGTACTTC. Its translation: CASRFTGSYEQYF. The rearrangement joins TRBV11-1 to TRBJ2-7; possibly TRBD1 for D (5 bases). Trimming took 6 bases from V and 1 from J, leaving 10 bases between them. CDR1 is SGHAT and CDR2 is FQDESV in the germline V gene (reference sequence). The CDR3 extends over 13 amino acids.

The rearrangement links TRBV2 to TRBJ2-1; 9 nucleotides agree with TRBD2. Unmatched junction bases numbered 3, after V lost 10 bases and J lost 5 bases. The CDR3 has 12 amino acids. CDR1 and CDR2 (germline): SNHLY, FYNNEI. CDR3 loop: CATAGGDNEQFF. CDR3 DNA: TGTGCCACAGCGGGAGGAGACAATGAGCAGTTCTTC.

This chain joins TRBV6-5 and TRBJ2-5, with 8 positions matching TRBD2. Germline V gene data show CDR1 as MNHEY and CDR2 as SVGAGI. V shed 9 bases and J 5 bases; nucleotides not matched to a gene: 14. The CDR3 is made up of 15 amino acids. CDR3 protein: CASTGGAGVWETQYF. The CDR3 nucleotides are TGTGCCAGTACGGGGGGGGCGGGAGTATGGGAGACCCAGTACTTC.